This TCR beta chain comes out of a study of T cell responses to AZD1222 COVID-19 vaccine. Broader study findings: Sampling that yielded the repertoires occurred only after the peak T cell response. Clonal diversity was possibly underestimated, and the donors were mostly white British, with more females.

Trimming took 4 bases from V and 4 from J, leaving 16 bases between them. In germline, CDR1 is LGHDT, CDR2 YNNKEL (reference sequence). The CDR3 runs 15 residues. Data came from immunoSEQ multiplex PCR; TCRdb stores just in-frame clones and leaves some out. The table shows about 210,000 clones, with around 94% occurring only once. In the case of this clone: Antigen unknown.

The material was peripheral blood, obtained 28 days after the second dose of the MenACWY control vaccine. This clonotype was obtained from an adult who received the MenACWY meningococcal vaccine as a control. The chain uses TRBV3-1 (or the pseudogene TRBV3-2) and TRBJ2-5, with a possible D match to TRBD1 (7 bases). The CDR3 reads CASSPGGLARETQYF. The CDR3, as DNA: TGTGCCAGCAGCCCAGGGGGGCTAGCCAGAGAGACCCAGTACTTC.